Sequencing of this T cell receptor beta chain was carried out in a study of cytomegalovirus exposure and HLA in healthy donors (dated by TCRdb to the late 2010s). In the study overall: In an earlier analysis of fewer than 750 of the donors, 276 Gb of sequence data and roughly 100 million unique TCR beta sequences from approximately 180 million T cells were reported. An early release covering some 640 HLA-typed donors comprised around 300 gigabases of sequencing data and approximately 80 million unique TCR sequences. Among the roughly 400 genotyped donors, around 81% belonged to the genetic ancestry cluster associated with self-reported Caucasian donors. The aim of the study was to test whether cataloging public T cell receptors could identify signatures of past pathogen exposure. The study used immunosequencing to profile the T cell repertoires of approximately 650 subjects and linked those repertoires to cytomegalovirus serostatus. Besides the first cohort of approximately 670 subjects, a separate validation cohort made up of roughly 130 different subjects was used. The study combined high-throughput TCR immunosequencing, statistical association of individual TCRs with disease status, and machine learning to predict cytomegalovirus infection status. To study patterns of TCR occurrence, a later analysis re-analyzed previously published TCR beta repertoires from 666 donors and added high-resolution HLA genotyping. In the later analysis, no new phenotypic data were used to find candidate immune exposures; instead, reliance was placed on TCR beta sequences and their occurrence across donors. An earlier analysis of several hundred of the donors used high-throughput TCR beta sequencing to judge whether each TCR beta V gene segment behaved as functional or pseudogenic. Donor age, sex, ethnicity and CMV serostatus were collected together with the repertoire data. Genome-wide SNP genotypes for about three fifths of the 666 donors were used in a later genetic analysis, which treated that subset as a discovery cohort. All discovery cohort repertoires had been generated using a single sequencing platform. Class I and class II HLA loci were covered by the typing at four-digit resolution. Typing coverage varied by locus: roughly 620-640 donors for A, B, C, DRB1 and DQB1; more than 500 for DQA1; 606 for DPA1; more than 450 for DPB1. Five DR-DQ haplotypes were treated as single units for association and clustering because of strong linkage in the cohort. Among a few hundred genotyped donors of the cohort, an average of approximately 250,000 unique TCR beta nucleotide sequences were sequenced per donor, 15% to 20% of them non-productive.

Findings and caveats that apply to the study as a whole: The authors suggested that the approach could potentially be extended to other disease states and immunological phenotypes. Most CMV-associated TCR beta chains appeared to be HLA-restricted in a later analysis, and the HLA associations seemed to be driven largely by CMV exposure. A later analysis reported that several top co-occurrence clusters appeared linked to parvovirus B19, influenza, CMV and Epstein-Barr virus. Compared with the 666-donor mean, donors in an Asian-associated ancestry cluster had fewer N-insertions in productive TCRs, according to a later genetic analysis. Linkage disequilibrium might explain the correlated functional status among segregating V segments, but an unknown experimental factor could not be ruled out. A total of 150 to 200 TCR beta chains were listed by the study as associated with cytomegalovirus. Most TCR sequences were observed very rarely across donors, whereas some public TCRs were present in many individuals. Because HLA typing was unavailable for some donors at each locus, only the typed subset was used in association tests. A later genetic analysis associated a missense DCLRE1C variant with V-gene and J-gene trimming of TCR beta chains, and an independent cohort replicated the association. The classifier was reported to diagnose cytomegalovirus status with high specificity and sensitivity in both the original and validation cohorts. When HLA alleles, especially DR and DQ, strongly co-occurred, TCR associations were difficult to assign to individual alleles. In a later analysis, the rate of TCR association differed among HLA loci, with DRB1 alleles having the most associated TCRs and HLA-C alleles having the fewest. An earlier analysis of approximately 590 of the donors showed that most TCR beta V segments appeared in productive rearrangements either about 90% or about 30% of the time, which broadly matched IMGT annotations. CMV serostatus was the only immune exposure information available for the cohort. Seventeen rarely observed V segments, including chromosome 9 orphons, were excluded from the earlier analysis of about 600 of the donors because counts were too low. Three of the identified cytomegalovirus-associated TCR beta chains were confirmed in vitro to be specific for cytomegalovirus antigens. In a later analysis, over 15,000 TCR beta sequences were associated with specific HLA alleles at a false discovery rate of 0.05. This cohort had only TCR beta chains sequenced, and the lack of alpha or paired-chain data limited which features could be detected. Sequencing depth was assumed to be roughly uniform across donors in the presence/absence analyses, though that assumption may not hold. In a later analysis, HLA-associated TCR beta chains were found to be more clonally expanded and to have lower generation probabilities than equally common non-associated chains. Some IMGT-functional V segments, including TRBV6-2 and TRBV6-3, could not be told apart with the 87-base-pair reads, so those segments were excluded. A further reported finding was that TCR beta sequences accurately predicted the HLA-A and HLA-B alleles for most subjects in the first cohort. A cluster of highly shared sequence variants was judged likely to be a technical artifact of the sequencing pipeline.

Of note for this clone: Its antigen is currently not known. One base away there is no much larger clone; base qualities are not given.

The library was generated by the immunoSEQ multiplex PCR assay. For the multiplex PCR, a mixture combining 60 forward primers for TCR Vbeta segments and 13 reverse primers for TCR Jbeta segments was used. The CDR3 region of rearranged TCR beta genes was amplified from genomic DNA with a multiplex PCR assay. On the Illumina HiSeq System, the amplified TCR beta libraries were sequenced as 87-base-pair reads. Per the original workflow: Across the 500 to 850 repertoires, a later analysis counted approximately 83 million unique TCR beta chains, 9.5 million to 13 million of which were shared by at least two donors. Raw reads were error-corrected and collapsed into unique sequences with a nearest-neighbor algorithm that merged closely related sequences to remove PCR and sequencing errors. Alignment of CDR3 sequences to IMGT reference sequences was used to assign V, D and J gene segments. For a sequence to be retained, at least a six-nucleotide match to both a V gene segment and a J gene segment was required. A rearrangement counted as productive if the CDR3 had no stop codons and remained in frame with V and J, and every other rearrangement counted as non-productive. Following IMGT convention, CDR3 was defined as the stretch from the second conserved V-encoded cysteine to the conserved J-encoded phenylalanine. In an earlier analysis of around 570 of the donors, sequences lacking an unambiguous match to a single V gene segment were excluded. In an earlier analysis of about 590 of the donors, a V segment was called functional when productive rearrangements were above 56.7%, and segregating when the standard deviation between donors exceeded 5%. A statistical classification framework was built for diagnosing cytomegalovirus status from the catalog of TCR beta chain sequences. V and J gene assignment, in a later analysis, came from comparing TCR nucleotide sequences with IMGT/GENE-DB human TR gene sequences. The TCRdist pipeline was used in a later analysis to assign CDR3 sequences and most-parsimonious VDJ recombination scenarios. A later analysis defined each TCR beta chain by its CDR3 amino acid sequence plus V-gene family, and excluded reads lacking a unique V-gene family. As a way to deal with suspected cross-contamination and a sequencing artifact, a later analysis dropped roughly 620 nucleotide sequences that were highly shared and had low generation probability. In a later analysis, a clonal expansion index for each public chain was calculated from normalized within-repertoire ranks of inferred template counts. Generation probabilities in a later analysis came from a VDJ recombination model fitted to out-of-frame rearrangements, and those results were checked against IGoR. In a later analysis, TCR-TCR, TCR-HLA and TCR-CMV co-occurrence was scored with hypergeometric tests, and a repertoire-size bias correction was applied to TCR pairs. False discovery rates were estimated in a later analysis by permuting HLA or CMV assignments 20 times. In a later analysis, co-occurring TCRs were grouped with DBSCAN, and TCRdist sequence similarity was added when clustering was performed within HLA-allele-positive subsets. Repertoires with fewer than 30,000 or more than 120,000 public chains were left out of co-occurrence clustering, as were five repertoires with anomalous nucleotide sharing. Imported from immuneACCESS, the table was reduced by TCRdb to in-frame sequences with V and J called. These copies leave out some clones; in studies compared against another copy, an unresolved V gene accounts for under half, and the cause of the remainder is not known. The DNA gave D and trimming, while V, J and clone size come from that table. The sample contains about 170,000 clones, roughly 70% of them found a single time. The biggest ten clones account for 7.1% of the sample.

The cohort was made up of 500 to 850 healthy bone marrow donors. Cohort members were all nominally healthy when sampled, although unrecorded immune exposures were likely present. The donor was CMV seropositive and was included in the group of 270 or so seropositive cohort members. Each donor provided a peripheral blood sample, and peripheral blood mononuclear cells were used for TCR beta sequencing. The Qiagen DNeasy Blood Extraction Kit was used to extract genomic DNA from the blood cell samples. The germline V gene (reference sequence) gives CDR1 as SGHNT and CDR2 as YYREEE. The cysteine opens and the phenylalanine closes a CDR3 of 16 amino acids. Only the CDR3 DNA stays, 48 bases, in frame from base 1. V ends up 4 bases short and J 1 base short, with an unmatched junction base count of 8.

This receptor chain uses TRBV5-4 and TRBJ2-3; 8 junctional bases match TRBD1. The sequencing sample was made of PBMCs. The clonotype originates from a man aged 35-49 years in good health and CMV-seropositive. Here the CDR3 is given as CASSPWAGGGTDTQYF. The nucleotide sequence reads TGTGCCAGCAGCCCCTGGGCAGGGGGCGGCACAGATACGCAGTATTTT.